Listed here are 5 T cell receptor beta chains from one sample, sequenced in a study of T cell changes during pregnancy in multiple sclerosis. The assay was immunoSEQ multiplex PCR, and TCRdb's table has in-frame clones only and misses some. This sample carries roughly 30,000 clones, more than 70% of them seen once, and the ten largest clones take roughly 8.5%. The sequencing here drew on CD8+ T cells from peripheral blood mononuclear cells, taken after pregnancy. The source is a female donor with multiple sclerosis, enrolled in a pregnancy study.

The rearrangement links TRBV7-2 to TRBJ2-5; 9 bases line up with TRBD1. Trimming at V came to 4 bases and at J to 5 bases, leaving 8 bases not matched to a gene. The CDR3 loop spans 15 amino acids. CDR1 is SGHTA and CDR2 is FQGNSA in the germline V gene. In nucleotides, the CDR3 is TGTGCCAGCAGCTCGAACAGGGGGCGGGGGGAGACCCAGTACTTC. Protein product: CASSSNRGRGETQYF.

This clone was seen once. The chain joins TRBV18 to TRBJ2-7, with 9 bases identical to TRBD1. The CDR3 length is 15 residues. Unmatched junction bases numbered 5, after V lost 0 bases and J lost 5 bases. CDR1 and CDR2 from the germline V gene are KGHSH and LQKENI. CDR3 sequence (DNA): TGTGCCAGCTCACCACCCGGGACAGGGAGGCACGAGCAGTACTTC. Protein: CASSPPGTGRHEQYF.

At least ten counts were recorded for this clone. The V and J genes are TRBV6-4 and TRBJ2-2; 7 positions agree with TRBD1. The CDR3 covers 13 residues. The ends lost 3 bases at V and 6 bases at J; junction bases unmatched: 1. Per germline, CDR1 MRHNA and CDR2 SNTAGT. The CDR3 reads CASSEGQAGELFF. The DNA of the CDR3 is TGTGCCAGCAGTGAAGGACAGGCCGGGGAGCTGTTTTTT.

This sequence joins TRBV7-9 and TRBJ1-3; no reliable D call. The V end lost 5 bases, the J end lost 7 bases, and 9 bases lay between the germline ends. The CDR3 extends over 12 amino acids. Germline CDR1 reads SEHNR; CDR2 reads FQNEAQ (reference sequence). CDR3 sequence: CASSPRLNTIYF. In DNA, the CDR3 is TGTGCCAGCAGCCCCCGGTTGAACACCATATATTTT.

The genes are TRBV6-6 and TRBJ2-5; D is perhaps TRBD2 (6 bases). The CDR3 extends over 12 amino acids. The germline gives CDR1 MNHNY, CDR2 SVGAGI (reference sequence). V lost 1 base, J lost 9 bases, and 9 bases lay in between. Here the CDR3 reads CASSYLGEAQYF. The CDR3, as DNA: TGTGCCAGCAGTTACTTAGGGGAGGCCCAGTACTTC.